The T cell receptor (beta chain) described here comes from a study of T cells in Graves' hyperthyroidism and ophthalmopathy. Broader study findings: From stable hyperthyroidism, ophthalmopathy was separated by a 13 V-J model. Clonotypes that were expanded in thyroid above 0.001 mostly appeared in blood too.

This clonotype came up a few times. As yet, its antigen is unknown. Germline V gene sequence: CDR1 LNHDA, CDR2 SQIVND (reference sequence). With 6 bases removed from V and 2 bases from J, the gap between germline ends came to 17 bases. This CDR3 region has 15 residues. The investigators amplified TCR beta CDR3 regions from RNA transcripts. HTBI primers drove first-round RT-PCR of the TCR CDR3. TCRdb reprocessed the multiplex PCR reads via MiXCR and lists one record per CDR3 protein. The table records 370,000 or so distinct CDR3 sequences, just under 25% of them present only once. A lack of ophthalmopathy progression within 18 months defined stable Graves' hyperthyroidism. Subjects aged 18 to 65 presented with newly diagnosed hyperthyroidism of less than 2 months' duration.

The gene calls are TRBV19 and TRBJ2-7, with D possibly being TRBD2 (6 bases). The sequence came from a man in his forties or fifties with Graves' hyperthyroidism. The sample comprised blood. The CDR3 DNA reads as TGTGCCAGTAGGCCAACCGGGACTGGGACCTACGAGCAGTACTTC. It is translated as CASRPTGTGTYEQYF.